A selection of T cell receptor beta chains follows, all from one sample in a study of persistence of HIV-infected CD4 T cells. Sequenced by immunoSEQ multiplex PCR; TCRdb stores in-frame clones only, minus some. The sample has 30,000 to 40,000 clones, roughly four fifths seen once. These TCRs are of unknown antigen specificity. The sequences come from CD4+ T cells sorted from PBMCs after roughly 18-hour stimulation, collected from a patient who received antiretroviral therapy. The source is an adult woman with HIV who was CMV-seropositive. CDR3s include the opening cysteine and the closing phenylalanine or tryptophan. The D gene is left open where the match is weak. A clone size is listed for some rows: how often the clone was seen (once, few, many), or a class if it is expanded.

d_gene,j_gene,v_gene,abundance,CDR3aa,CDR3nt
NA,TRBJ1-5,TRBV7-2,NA,CASSFQGPWEPQHF,TGTGCCAGCAGCTTTCAGGGCCCCTGGGAGCCCCAGCATTTT
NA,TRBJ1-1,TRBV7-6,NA,CASRQGPQNTEAFF,TGTGCCAGCAGGCAGGGGCCCCAGAACACTGAAGCTTTCTTT
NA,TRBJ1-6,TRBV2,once,CASSPRGGSPLHF,TGTGCCAGCAGTCCCCGTGGGGGCTCACCCCTCCACTTT
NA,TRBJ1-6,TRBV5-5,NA,CASSPGPRGSNSPLHF,TGTGCCAGCAGCCCGGGACCCAGAGGAAGTAATTCACCCCTCCACTTT
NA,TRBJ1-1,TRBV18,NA,CASSLSMNTEAFF,TGTGCCAGCTCGTTAAGTATGAACACTGAAGCTTTCTTT
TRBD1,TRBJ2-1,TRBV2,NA,CASTRQGDSEQFF,TGTGCCAGCACCAGACAGGGGGATAGTGAGCAGTTCTTC
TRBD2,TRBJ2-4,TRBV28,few,CASKRAGGELAKNIQYF,TGTGCCTCCAAGAGGGCGGGAGGGGAACTAGCCAAAAACATTCAGTACTTC
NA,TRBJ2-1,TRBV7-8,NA,CASSGQGGYNEQFF,TGTGCCAGCAGCGGACAGGGAGGGTACAATGAGCAGTTCTTC
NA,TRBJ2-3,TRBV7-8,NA,CASSLFQTVTSTDTQYF,TGTGCCAGCAGCTTATTCCAGACGGTGACTAGCACAGATACGCAGTATTTT
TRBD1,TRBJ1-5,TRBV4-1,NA,CASSQQEKIWTGVGQPQHF,TGCGCCAGCAGCCAACAAGAGAAGATTTGGACAGGAGTAGGTCAGCCCCAGCATTTT
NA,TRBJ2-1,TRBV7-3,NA,CASSLSSGRDNEQFF,TGTGCCAGCAGCTTAAGTTCCGGAAGGGACAATGAGCAGTTCTTC
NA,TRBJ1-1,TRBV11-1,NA,CASSLRIWTEAFF,TGTGCCAGCAGCTTAAGAATCTGGACTGAAGCTTTCTTT
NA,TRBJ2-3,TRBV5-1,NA,CASSYREWTDTQYF,TGCGCCAGCAGCTACAGGGAATGGACAGATACGCAGTATTTT
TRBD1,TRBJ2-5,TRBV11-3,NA,CASSFTRGLEETQYF,TGTGCCAGCAGCTTTACCAGGGGGCTCGAAGAGACCCAGTACTTC
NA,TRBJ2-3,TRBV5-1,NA,CASRLTYLLTDTQYF,TGCGCCAGCAGGCTGACATACCTCCTCACAGATACGCAGTATTTT
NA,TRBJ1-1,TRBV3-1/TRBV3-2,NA,CASSQAQGNTEAFF,TGTGCCAGCAGCCAAGCCCAGGGGAACACTGAAGCTTTCTTT
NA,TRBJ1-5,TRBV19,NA,CASSIRYAVNQPQHF,TGTGCCAGTAGTATTAGGTACGCGGTCAATCAGCCCCAGCATTTT
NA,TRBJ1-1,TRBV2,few,CASSANFRLVTEAFF,TGTGCCAGCAGTGCCAACTTCAGACTGGTCACTGAAGCTTTCTTT
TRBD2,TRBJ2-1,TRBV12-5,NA,CASGLVGTSGGYNEQFF,TGTGCTAGTGGTTTGGTCGGGACTAGCGGGGGCTACAATGAGCAGTTCTTC
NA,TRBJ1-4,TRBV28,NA,CASSLRQGVEKLFF,TGTGCCAGCAGTTTGAGGCAGGGCGTAGAAAAACTGTTTTTT
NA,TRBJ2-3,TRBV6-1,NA,CASNIGADTQYF,TGTGCCAGCAATATCGGTGCGGATACGCAGTATTTT
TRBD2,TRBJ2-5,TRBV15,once,CATSRGIAGDRETQYF,TGTGCCACCAGCAGAGGAATAGCGGGAGATCGGGAGACCCAGTACTTC
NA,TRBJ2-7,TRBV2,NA,CASSVVVVTYEQYF,TGTGCCAGCAGTGTTGTGGTCGTTACCTACGAGCAGTACTTC
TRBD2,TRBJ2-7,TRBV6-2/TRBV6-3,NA,CASSSGLAGPSYEQYF,TGTGCCAGCAGTTCCGGACTAGCGGGACCTTCCTACGAGCAGTACTTC
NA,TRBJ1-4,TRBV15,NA,CATSRVGSQGREKLFF,TGTGCCACCAGCAGAGTGGGCTCACAGGGAAGAGAAAAACTGTTTTTT
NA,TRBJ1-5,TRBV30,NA,CAWSMSANQPQHF,TGTGCCTGGAGTATGTCGGCGAATCAGCCCCAGCATTTT
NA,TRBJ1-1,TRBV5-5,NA,CASSLPKGQNTEAFF,TGTGCCAGCAGCCTCCCTAAGGGGCAGAACACTGAAGCTTTCTTT
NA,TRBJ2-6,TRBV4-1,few,CASSQGLGSGANVLTF,TGCGCCAGCAGCCAAGGCCTGGGCTCTGGGGCCAACGTCCTGACTTTC
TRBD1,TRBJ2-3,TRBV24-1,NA,CATSDSGGSRYTDTQYF,TGTGCCACCAGTGATTCAGGGGGCTCTAGGTACACAGATACGCAGTATTTT
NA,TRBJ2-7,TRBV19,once,CASSIGPRTGILPEQYF,TGTGCCAGTAGTATTGGCCCCAGGACCGGGATATTGCCCGAGCAGTACTTC
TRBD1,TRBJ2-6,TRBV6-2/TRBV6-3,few,CASSTGAGANVLTF,TGTGCCAGCAGTACAGGGGCTGGGGCCAACGTCCTGACTTTC
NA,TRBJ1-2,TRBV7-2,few,CASSQDSLNYGYTF,TGTGCCAGCAGCCAGGACAGCTTAAACTATGGCTACACCTTC
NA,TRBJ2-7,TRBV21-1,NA,CASSPPRIGEQYF,TGTGCCAGCAGTCCCCCCCGCATAGGCGAGCAGTACTTC
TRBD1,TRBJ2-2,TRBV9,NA,CASSYSDRATGELFF,TGTGCCAGCAGCTATTCTGACAGGGCCACCGGGGAGCTGTTTTTT
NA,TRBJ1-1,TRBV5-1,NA,CASSLDGIGTEAFF,TGCGCCAGCAGCTTGGATGGGATCGGCACTGAAGCTTTCTTT
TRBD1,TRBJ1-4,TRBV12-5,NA,CASGLQGRTEKLFF,TGTGCTAGTGGTCTACAGGGGCGAACCGAAAAACTGTTTTTT
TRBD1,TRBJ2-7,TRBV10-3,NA,CAIRSPGTGGYEQYF,TGTGCCATCAGGAGTCCCGGGACAGGGGGCTACGAGCAGTACTTC
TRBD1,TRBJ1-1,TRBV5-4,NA,CASSLTGGWTEAFF,TGTGCCAGCAGCCTTACAGGGGGCTGGACTGAAGCTTTCTTT
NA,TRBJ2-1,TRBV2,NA,CASSDRTGRWDEQFF,TGTGCCAGCAGCGATCGTACGGGGAGGTGGGATGAGCAGTTCTTC
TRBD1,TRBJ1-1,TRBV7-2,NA,CASSLVGRGLGTEAFF,TGTGCCAGCAGCTTAGTGGGCAGGGGGCTTGGCACTGAAGCTTTCTTT
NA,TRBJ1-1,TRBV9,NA,CASSVGGRTNQAAFF,TGTGCCAGCAGCGTAGGGGGCCGAACAAATCAGGCAGCTTTCTTT
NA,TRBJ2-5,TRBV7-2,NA,CASSLAEQSVETQYF,TGTGCCAGCAGCTTAGCGGAGCAATCGGTCGAGACCCAGTACTTC
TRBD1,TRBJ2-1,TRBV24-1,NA,CATSDPGQGANEQFF,TGTGCCACCAGTGACCCGGGACAGGGCGCCAATGAGCAGTTCTTC
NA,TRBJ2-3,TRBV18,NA,CASSPARDPDTQYF,TGTGCCAGCTCACCGGCTAGGGACCCAGATACGCAGTATTTT
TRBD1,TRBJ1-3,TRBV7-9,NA,CASSFLTGRLEGNTIYF,TGTGCCAGCAGCTTCTTGACAGGGAGGCTGGAAGGAAACACCATATATTTT
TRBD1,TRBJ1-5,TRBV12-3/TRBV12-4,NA,CASSQGGMSQHF,TGTGCCAGCAGCCAGGGGGGTATGTCCCAGCATTTT
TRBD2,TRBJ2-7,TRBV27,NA,CASSSYNRGVEQYF,TGTGCCAGCAGTTCCTACAACCGGGGGGTCGAGCAGTACTTC
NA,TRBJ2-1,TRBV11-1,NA,CASSLGLQGGNEQFF,TGTGCCAGCAGCTTAGGCCTGCAGGGGGGTAATGAGCAGTTCTTC
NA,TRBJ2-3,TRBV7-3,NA,CASSLTLRGDTQYF,TGTGCCAGCAGCTTAACACTCAGGGGAGATACGCAGTATTTT
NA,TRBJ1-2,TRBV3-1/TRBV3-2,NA,CASSQDTRDYGYTF,TGTGCCAGCAGCCAAGATACCAGGGACTATGGCTACACCTTC
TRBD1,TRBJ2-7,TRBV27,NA,CASSQRGGTQQSYEQYF,TGTGCCAGCAGTCAGAGAGGGGGCACACAGCAATCCTACGAGCAGTACTTC
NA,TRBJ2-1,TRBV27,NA,CASSFPGLSGNEQFF,TGTGCCAGCAGTTTTCCCGGACTATCGGGGAATGAGCAGTTCTTC
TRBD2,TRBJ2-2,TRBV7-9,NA,CASSLRLAGVSGELFF,TGTGCCAGCAGCCTAAGACTAGCGGGAGTATCCGGGGAGCTGTTTTTT
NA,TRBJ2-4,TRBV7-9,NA,CASSLEGGKNIQYF,TGTGCCAGCAGCTTAGAAGGGGGCAAAAACATTCAGTACTTC
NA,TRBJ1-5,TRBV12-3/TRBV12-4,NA,CASSLENHQPQHF,TGTGCCAGCAGTTTAGAGAACCATCAGCCCCAGCATTTT
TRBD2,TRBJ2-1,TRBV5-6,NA,CASSLLGSGNDEQFF,TGTGCCAGCAGCTTGCTCGGTAGCGGGAATGATGAGCAGTTCTTC
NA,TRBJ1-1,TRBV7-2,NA,CASSSDRNTEAFF,TGTGCCAGCAGCTCGGACAGGAACACTGAAGCTTTCTTT
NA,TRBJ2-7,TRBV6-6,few,CASSSVTGNEQYF,TGTGCCAGCAGTTCAGTGACGGGAAACGAGCAGTACTTC
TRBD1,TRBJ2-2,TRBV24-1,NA,CATSNTGTGNTGELFF,TGTGCCACCAGTAATACCGGGACAGGGAACACCGGGGAGCTGTTTTTT